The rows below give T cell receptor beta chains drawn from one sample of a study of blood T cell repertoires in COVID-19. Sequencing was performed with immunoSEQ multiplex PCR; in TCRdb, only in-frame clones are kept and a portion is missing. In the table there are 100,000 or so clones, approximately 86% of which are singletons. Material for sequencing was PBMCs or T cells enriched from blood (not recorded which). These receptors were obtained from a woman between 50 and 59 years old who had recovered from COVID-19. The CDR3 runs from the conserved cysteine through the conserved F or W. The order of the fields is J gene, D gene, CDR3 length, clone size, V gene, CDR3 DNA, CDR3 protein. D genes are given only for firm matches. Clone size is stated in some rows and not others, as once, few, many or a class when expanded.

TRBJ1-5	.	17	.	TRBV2	TGTGCCAGCAGTGGCACTCTAGGGGATGGAAGCAATCAGCCCCAGCATTTT	CASSGTLGDGSNQPQHF
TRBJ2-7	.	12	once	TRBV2	TGTGCCAGCAGTGAAGGCTACTACGAGCAGTACTTC	CASSEGYYEQYF
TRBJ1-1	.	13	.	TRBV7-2	TGTGCCAGCAGGAGGACAGCCAACACTGAAGCTTTCTTT	CASRRTANTEAFF
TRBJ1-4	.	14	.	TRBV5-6	TGTGCCAGCAGCCCACAGGGCGAAGGGGAAAAACTGTTTTTT	CASSPQGEGEKLFF
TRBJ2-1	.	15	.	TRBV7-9	TGTGCCAGCACCTTTGGAACAGTGCTCTACAATGAGCAGTTCTTC	CASTFGTVLYNEQFF
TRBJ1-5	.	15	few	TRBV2	TGTGCCAGCAGGTACAGGGATTCGGGCAATCAGCCCCAGCATTTT	CASRYRDSGNQPQHF
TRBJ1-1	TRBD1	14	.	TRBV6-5	TGTGCCAGCAGTCTAGGACAGGTTAACACTGAAGCTTTCTTT	CASSLGQVNTEAFF
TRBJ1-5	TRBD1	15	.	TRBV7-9	TGTGCCAGCAGCAGGGGAGGGGGCGGCAATCAGCCCCAGCATTTT	CASSRGGGGNQPQHF
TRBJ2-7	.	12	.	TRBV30	TGTGCCTGGAGTCCCAAGGAGTACGAGCAGTACTTC	CAWSPKEYEQYF
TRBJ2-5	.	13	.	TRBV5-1	TGCGCCAGCAGCGCCGACAACCGAGAGACCCAGTACTTC	CASSADNRETQYF
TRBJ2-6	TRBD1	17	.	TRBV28	TGTGCCAGCAGACAACAGGGGGCGTATTTTGGGGCCAACGTCCTGACTTTC	CASRQQGAYFGANVLTF
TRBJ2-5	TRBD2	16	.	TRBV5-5	TGTGCCAGCAGCTCGCAGGGGCGGGGGGATCAAGAGACCCAGTACTTC	CASSSQGRGDQETQYF
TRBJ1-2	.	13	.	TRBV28	TGTGCCATCAATCCCCCAGGGAAGGATGGCTACACCTTC	CAINPPGKDGYTF
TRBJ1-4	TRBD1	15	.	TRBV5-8	TGTGCCAGCAGAACTGCCGGGACAGGGATGGAGAAACTGTTTTTT	CASRTAGTGMEKLFF
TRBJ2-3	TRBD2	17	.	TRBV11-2	TGTGCCAGCAGCTCCCGACTAGCGGGTTCTAGCACAGATACGCAGTATTTT	CASSSRLAGSSTDTQYF
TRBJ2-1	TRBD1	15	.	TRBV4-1	TGCGCCAGCAGCCGTGGGACAGGGGTCTCCAATGAGCAGTTCTTC	CASSRGTGVSNEQFF
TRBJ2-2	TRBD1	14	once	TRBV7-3	TGTGCCAGCAGCCTCGACAGGGCGGGCGGGGAGCTGTTTTTT	CASSLDRAGGELFF
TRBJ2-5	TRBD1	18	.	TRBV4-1	TGCGCCAGCAGCCCCTCATCAGGCAGGACAGGGGCGCGAGAGACCCAGTACTTC	CASSPSSGRTGARETQYF
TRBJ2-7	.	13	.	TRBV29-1	TGCAGCGTTCGGGGTGAAATCTCCTACGAGCAGTACTTC	CSVRGEISYEQYF
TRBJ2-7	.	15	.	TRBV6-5	TGTGCCAGCAGTTACAGGCCAGGGAAGGCCTACGAGCAGTACTTC	CASSYRPGKAYEQYF
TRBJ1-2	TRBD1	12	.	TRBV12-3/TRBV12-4	TGTGCCAGCAGCGACAGGGACTATGGCTACACCTTC	CASSDRDYGYTF
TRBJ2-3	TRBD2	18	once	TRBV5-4	TGTGCCAGCAGCTTATCCAGACTAGCGGATCCTAGCACAGATACGCAGTATTTT	CASSLSRLADPSTDTQYF
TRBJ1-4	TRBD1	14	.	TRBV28	TGTGCCAGCAGTTTCTGGGACAGGGGTGAAAAACTGTTTTTT	CASSFWDRGEKLFF
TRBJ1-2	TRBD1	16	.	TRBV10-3	TGTGCCATCAGTGCGGACAGGGGCCGGGTAGCTTATGGCTACACCTTC	CAISADRGRVAYGYTF
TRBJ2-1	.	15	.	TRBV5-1	TGCGCCAGCAGCTTGTTGTTAGGGGATTACAATGAGCAGTTCTTC	CASSLLLGDYNEQFF
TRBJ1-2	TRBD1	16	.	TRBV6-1	TGTGCCAGCAGTGAAAAGGGACAGGGAAGGGGCTATGGCTACACCTTC	CASSEKGQGRGYGYTF
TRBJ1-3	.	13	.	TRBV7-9	TGTGCCAGCAGCTTAAGGGGGGGAAACACCATATATTTT	CASSLRGGNTIYF
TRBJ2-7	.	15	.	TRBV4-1	TGCGCCAGCAGCCCAGGGGCGGCCGGTACCTACGAGCAGTACTTC	CASSPGAAGTYEQYF
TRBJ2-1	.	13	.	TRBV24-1	TGTGCCACCAGTTCCCCACTAGTGGTTGAGCAGTTCTTC	CATSSPLVVEQFF
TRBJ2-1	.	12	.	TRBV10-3	TGTGCCATCGGTAAACAGAACAATGAGCAGTTCTTC	CAIGKQNNEQFF
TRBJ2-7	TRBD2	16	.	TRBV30	TGTGCCTGGAGGGGGACTAGCGGGACTGTAGTCTACGAGCAGTACTTC	CAWRGTSGTVVYEQYF
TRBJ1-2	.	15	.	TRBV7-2	TGTGCCAGCAGCTTAACAGGAGATGGTATAGGTGGCTACACCTTC	CASSLTGDGIGGYTF
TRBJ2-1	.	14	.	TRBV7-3	TGTGCCAGCAGCTTAAAGGCGGGGCACAATGAGCAGTTCTTC	CASSLKAGHNEQFF
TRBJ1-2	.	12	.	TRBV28	TGTGCCAGCAGTTCCTACAGTTATGGCTACACCTTC	CASSSYSYGYTF
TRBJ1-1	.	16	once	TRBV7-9	TGTGCCAGCAGCTTAACGGACGGGGGACTTTCGACTGAAGCTTTCTTT	CASSLTDGGLSTEAFF
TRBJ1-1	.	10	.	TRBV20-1	TGCAGTGCCCGGAACACTGAAGCTTTCTTT	CSARNTEAFF
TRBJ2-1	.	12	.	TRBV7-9	TGTGCCAGCAGCGTATACTACAATGAGCAGTTCTTC	CASSVYYNEQFF
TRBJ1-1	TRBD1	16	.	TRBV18	TGTGCCAGCTCACCGATGACAGGGGGCGCGGGAACTGAAGCTTTCTTT	CASSPMTGGAGTEAFF
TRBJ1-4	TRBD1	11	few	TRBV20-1	TGCAGTGCTAGCGGCGGGACAGACCTGTTTTTT	CSASGGTDLFF
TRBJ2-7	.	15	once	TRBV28	TGTGCCAGCAGAACGGCGGGTCTAGAGTCCTACGAGCAGTACTTC	CASRTAGLESYEQYF
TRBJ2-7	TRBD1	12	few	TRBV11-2	TGTGCCAGCAGCGGGGACAGTTACGAGCAGTACTTC	CASSGDSYEQYF
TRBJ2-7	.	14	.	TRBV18	TGTGCCAGCTCACCGGGAGATCGGGGCTACGAGCAGTACTTC	CASSPGDRGYEQYF
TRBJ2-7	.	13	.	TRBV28	TGTGCCAGCAGTCCGGGGGTCTCCTACGAGCAGTACTTC	CASSPGVSYEQYF
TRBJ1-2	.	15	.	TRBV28	TGTGCCAGCAGTTTATCGAGGGGGAATAACTATGGCTACACCTTC	CASSLSRGNNYGYTF
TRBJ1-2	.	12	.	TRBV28	TGTGCCAGCAGCAGGTACGGCTATGGCTACACCTTC	CASSRYGYGYTF
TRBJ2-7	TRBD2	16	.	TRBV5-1	TGCGCCAGCAGTTCGAATCTAGCGGCCCACTCCTACGAGCAGTACTTC	CASSSNLAAHSYEQYF
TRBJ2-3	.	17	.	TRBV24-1	TGTGCCACCAGTGATTTCCGGGGAGCGGGCCCCACAGATACGCAGTATTTT	CATSDFRGAGPTDTQYF
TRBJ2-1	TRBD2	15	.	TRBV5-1	TGCGCCAGCAGCCCCTGGACTAGCGGGGGGGCTGAGCAGTTCTTC	CASSPWTSGGAEQFF
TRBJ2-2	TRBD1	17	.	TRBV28	TGTGCCAGCAGTACCATATCAGGAAGGGGGCCGATCGGGGAGCTGTTTTTT	CASSTISGRGPIGELFF
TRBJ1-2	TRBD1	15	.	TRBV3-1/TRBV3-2	TGTGCCAGCAGCCCCTCCGCGACAGGGCAGGGGGGCTACACCTTC	CASSPSATGQGGYTF
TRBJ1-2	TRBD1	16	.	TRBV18	TGTGCCAGCTCACCTACCCTCGGGACAGGGGATCATGGCTACACCTTC	CASSPTLGTGDHGYTF
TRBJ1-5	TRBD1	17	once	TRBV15	TGTGCCACCAGCAGGGGCAGGCGGGACAGGGGGAATCAGCCCCAGCATTTT	CATSRGRRDRGNQPQHF
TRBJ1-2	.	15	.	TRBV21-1	TGTGCCAGCAGCTCCTTTTACAGGGCCCGTGGGGGCTACACCTTC	CASSSFYRARGGYTF
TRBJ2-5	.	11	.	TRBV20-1	TGCAGTGCTAACAGAGCGGGGACCCAGTACTTC	CSANRAGTQYF